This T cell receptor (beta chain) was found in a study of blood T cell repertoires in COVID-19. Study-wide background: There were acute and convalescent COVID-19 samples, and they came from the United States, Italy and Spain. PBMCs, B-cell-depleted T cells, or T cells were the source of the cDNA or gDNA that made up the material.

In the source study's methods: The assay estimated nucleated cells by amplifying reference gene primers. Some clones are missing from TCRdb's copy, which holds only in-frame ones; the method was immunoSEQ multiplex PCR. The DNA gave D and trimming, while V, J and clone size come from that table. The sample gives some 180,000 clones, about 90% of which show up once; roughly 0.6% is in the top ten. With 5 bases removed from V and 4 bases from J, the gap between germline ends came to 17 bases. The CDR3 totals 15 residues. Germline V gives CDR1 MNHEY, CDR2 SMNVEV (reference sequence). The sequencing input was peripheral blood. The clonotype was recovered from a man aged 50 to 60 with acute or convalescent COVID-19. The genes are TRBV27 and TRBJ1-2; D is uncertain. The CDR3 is CASSPRGGWGYGYTF. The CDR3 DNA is TGTGCCAGCAGTCCCCGGGGAGGTTGGGGCTATGGCTACACCTTC.